This T cell receptor beta chain was documented in a study of blood T cells in healthy people across ages. The CDR3 consists of 17 residues. CDR1 and CDR2 (germline): SGHVS, FQNEAQ. Trimming cost V 2 bases and J 2 bases; bases outside gene matches: 11. It was with a sample-barcoded 5' primer and a J-beta primer mix that a second PCR of roughly 6 to 11 cycles was run. MiXCR, run by TCRdb on the 5' RACE reads, gives a single entry per CDR3 protein. The sample carries over 600,000 distinct CDR3 sequences, 20% to 25% recorded once. Caucasian individuals from Russia who were healthy and aged roughly 6 to 95 acted as donors. This clonotype appeared many times.

The sequencing sample was made of blood. The V call is TRBV7-8, the J call TRBJ2-5; 7 bases fit TRBD1. The clonotype originates from a man aged 65 to 85 in good health. CDR3 sequence (DNA): TGTGCCAGCAGCTTACGCTTAATGACAGGGTTACAAGAGACCCAGTACTTC. It codes for CASSLRLMTGLQETQYF.